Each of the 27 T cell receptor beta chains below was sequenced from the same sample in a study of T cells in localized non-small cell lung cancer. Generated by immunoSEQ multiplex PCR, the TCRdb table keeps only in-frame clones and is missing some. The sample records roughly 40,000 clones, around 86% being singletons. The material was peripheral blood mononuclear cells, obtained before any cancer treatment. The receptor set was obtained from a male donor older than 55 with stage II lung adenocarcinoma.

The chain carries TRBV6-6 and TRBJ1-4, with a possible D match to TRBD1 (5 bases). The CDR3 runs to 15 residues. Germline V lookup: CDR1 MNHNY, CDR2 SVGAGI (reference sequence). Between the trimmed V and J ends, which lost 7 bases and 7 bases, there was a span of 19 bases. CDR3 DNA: TGTGCCAGCAATCCCCAAACCACAAGGGGTGAAAAACTGTTTTTT. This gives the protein CASNPQTTRGEKLFF.

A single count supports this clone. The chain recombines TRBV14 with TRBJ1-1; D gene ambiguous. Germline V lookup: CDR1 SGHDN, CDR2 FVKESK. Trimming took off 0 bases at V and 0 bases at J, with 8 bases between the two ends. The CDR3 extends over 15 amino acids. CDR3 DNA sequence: TGTGCCAGCAGCCAAGAGATAGTCCTGAACACTGAAGCTTTCTTT. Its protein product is CASSQEIVLNTEAFF. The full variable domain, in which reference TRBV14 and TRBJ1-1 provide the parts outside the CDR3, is EAGVTQFPSHSVIEKGQTVTLRCDPISGHDNLYWYRRVMGKEIKFLLHFVKESKQDESGMPNNRFLAERTGGTYSTLKVQPAELEDSGVYFCASSQEIVLNTEAFFGQGTRLTVV.

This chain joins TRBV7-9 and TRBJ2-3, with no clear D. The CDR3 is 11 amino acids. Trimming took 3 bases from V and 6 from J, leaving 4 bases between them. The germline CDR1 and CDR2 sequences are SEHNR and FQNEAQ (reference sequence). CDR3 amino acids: CASSLMDTQYF. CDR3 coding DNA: TGTGCCAGCAGCTTGATGGATACGCAGTATTTT.

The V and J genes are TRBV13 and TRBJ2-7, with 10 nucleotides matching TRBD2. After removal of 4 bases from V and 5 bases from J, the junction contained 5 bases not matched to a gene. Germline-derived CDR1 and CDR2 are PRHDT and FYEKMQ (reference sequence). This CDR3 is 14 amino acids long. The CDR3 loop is CASSSSGRADEQYF. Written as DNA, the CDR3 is TGTGCCAGCAGCTCGAGCGGGAGGGCCGACGAGCAGTACTTC.

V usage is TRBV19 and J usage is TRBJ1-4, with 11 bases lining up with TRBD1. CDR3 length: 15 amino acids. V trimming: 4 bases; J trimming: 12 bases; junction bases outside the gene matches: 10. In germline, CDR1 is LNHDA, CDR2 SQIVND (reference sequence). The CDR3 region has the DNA TGTGCCAGTAGTAGGGCCGGGACAGGGGGATTGCAACTGTTTTTT. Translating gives CASSRAGTGGLQLFF.

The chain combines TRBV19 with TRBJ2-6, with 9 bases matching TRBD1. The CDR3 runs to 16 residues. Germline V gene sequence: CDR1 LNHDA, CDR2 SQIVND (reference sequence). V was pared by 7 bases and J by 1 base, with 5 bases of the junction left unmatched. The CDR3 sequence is CASKGQGLSGANVLTF. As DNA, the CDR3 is TGTGCCAGTAAGGGACAGGGACTTTCTGGGGCCAACGTCCTGACTTTC. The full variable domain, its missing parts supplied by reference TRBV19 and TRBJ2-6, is DGGITQSPKYLFRKEGQNVTLSCEQNLNHDAMYWYRQDPGQGLRLIYYSQIVNDFQKGDIAEGYSVSREKKESFPLTVTSAQKNPTAFYLCASKGQGLSGANVLTFGAGSRLTVL.

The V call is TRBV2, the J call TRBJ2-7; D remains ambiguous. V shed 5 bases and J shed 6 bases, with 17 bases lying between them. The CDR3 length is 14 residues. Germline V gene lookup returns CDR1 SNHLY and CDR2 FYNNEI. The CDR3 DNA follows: TGTGCCAGCAGTTCTATAGCCGTCTCAGGCGAGCAGTACTTC. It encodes CASSSIAVSGEQYF.

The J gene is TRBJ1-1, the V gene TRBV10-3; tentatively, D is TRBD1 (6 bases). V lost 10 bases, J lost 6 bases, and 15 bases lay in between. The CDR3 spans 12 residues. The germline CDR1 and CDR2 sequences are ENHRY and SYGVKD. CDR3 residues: CATRAGAAEAFF. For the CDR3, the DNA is TGTGCCACCCGAGCGGGGGCGGCTGAAGCTTTCTTT.

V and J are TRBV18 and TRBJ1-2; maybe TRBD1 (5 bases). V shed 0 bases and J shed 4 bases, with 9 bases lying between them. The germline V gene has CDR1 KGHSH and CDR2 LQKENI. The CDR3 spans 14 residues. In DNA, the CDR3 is TGTGCCAGCTCACCACCGGGGCAGGGCTATGGCTACACCTTC. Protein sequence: CASSPPGQGYGYTF.

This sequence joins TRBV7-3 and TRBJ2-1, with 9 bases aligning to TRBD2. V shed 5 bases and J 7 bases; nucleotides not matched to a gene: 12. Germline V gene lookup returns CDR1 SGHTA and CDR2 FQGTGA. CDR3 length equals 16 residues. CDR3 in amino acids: CASSPEPYSGRNEQFF. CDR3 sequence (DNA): TGTGCCAGCAGCCCGGAACCCTATAGCGGGAGAAATGAGCAGTTCTTC.

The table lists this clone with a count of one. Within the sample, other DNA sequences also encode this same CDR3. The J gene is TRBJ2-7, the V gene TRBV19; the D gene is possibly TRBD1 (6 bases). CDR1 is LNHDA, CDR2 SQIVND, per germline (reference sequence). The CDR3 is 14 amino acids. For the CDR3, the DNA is TGTGCTATGAAAGGACAGTCCAGGGCTCACGAGCAGTACTTC. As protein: CAMKGQSRAHEQYF.

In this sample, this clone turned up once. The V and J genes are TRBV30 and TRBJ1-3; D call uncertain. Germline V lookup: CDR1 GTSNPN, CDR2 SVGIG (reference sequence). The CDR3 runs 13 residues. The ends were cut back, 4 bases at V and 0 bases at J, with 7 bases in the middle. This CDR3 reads CAWTILSGNTIYF. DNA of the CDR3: TGTGCCTGGACTATCCTCTCTGGAAACACCATATATTTT. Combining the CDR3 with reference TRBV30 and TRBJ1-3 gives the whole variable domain SQTIHQWPATLVQPVGSPLSLECTVEGTSNPNLYWYRQAAGRGLQLLFYSVGIGQISSEVPQNLSASRPQDRQFILSSKKLLLSDSGFYLCAWTILSGNTIYFGEGSWLTVV.

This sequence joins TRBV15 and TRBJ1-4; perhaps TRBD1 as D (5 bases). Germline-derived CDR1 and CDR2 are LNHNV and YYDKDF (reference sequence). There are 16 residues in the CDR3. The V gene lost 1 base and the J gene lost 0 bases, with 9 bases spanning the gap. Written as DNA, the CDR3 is TGTGCCACCAGCAGAGGACAGACTGCAACTAATGAAAAACTGTTTTTT. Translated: CATSRGQTATNEKLFF.

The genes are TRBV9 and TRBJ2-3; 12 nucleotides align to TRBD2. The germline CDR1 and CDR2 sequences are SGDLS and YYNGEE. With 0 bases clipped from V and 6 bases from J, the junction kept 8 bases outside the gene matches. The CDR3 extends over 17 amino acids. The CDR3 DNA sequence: TGTGCCAGCAGCGTAGGGGCTAGCGGGAGGGCAACGGATACGCAGTATTTT. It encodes CASSVGASGRATDTQYF.

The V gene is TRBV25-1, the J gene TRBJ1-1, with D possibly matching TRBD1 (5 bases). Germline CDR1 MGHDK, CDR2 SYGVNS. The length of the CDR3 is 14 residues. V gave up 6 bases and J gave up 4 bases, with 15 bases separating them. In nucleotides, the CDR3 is TGTGCCAGCAGGGATCCGGGGCAAGGCACTGAAGCTTTCTTT. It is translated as CASRDPGQGTEAFF.

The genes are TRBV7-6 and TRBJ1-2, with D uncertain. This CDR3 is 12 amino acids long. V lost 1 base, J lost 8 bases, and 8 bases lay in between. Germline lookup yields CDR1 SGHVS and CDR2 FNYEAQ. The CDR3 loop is CASSLVGDGYTF. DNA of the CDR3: TGTGCCAGCAGCTTAGTTGGTGACGGCTACACCTTC.

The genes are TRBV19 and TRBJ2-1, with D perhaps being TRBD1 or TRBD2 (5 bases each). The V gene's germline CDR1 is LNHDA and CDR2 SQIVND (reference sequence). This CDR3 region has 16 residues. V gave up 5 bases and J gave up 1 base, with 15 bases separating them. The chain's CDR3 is CASSDRAASSYNEQFF. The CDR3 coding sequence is TGTGCCAGTAGTGACAGAGCGGCATCTTCCTACAATGAGCAGTTCTTC.

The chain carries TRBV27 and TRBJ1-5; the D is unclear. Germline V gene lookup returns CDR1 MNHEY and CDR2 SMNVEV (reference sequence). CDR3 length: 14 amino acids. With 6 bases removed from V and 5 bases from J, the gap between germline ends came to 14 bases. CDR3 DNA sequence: TGTGCCAGCAGCCCCTCGGACGGGCATCAGCCCCAGCATTTT. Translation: CASSPSDGHQPQHF.

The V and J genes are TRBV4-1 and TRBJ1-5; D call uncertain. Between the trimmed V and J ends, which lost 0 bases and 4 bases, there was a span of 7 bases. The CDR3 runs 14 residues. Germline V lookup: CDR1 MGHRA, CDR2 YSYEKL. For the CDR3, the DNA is TGCGCCAGCAGCCAAGAAAGTGGGAATCAGCCCCAGCATTTT. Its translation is CASSQESGNQPQHF.

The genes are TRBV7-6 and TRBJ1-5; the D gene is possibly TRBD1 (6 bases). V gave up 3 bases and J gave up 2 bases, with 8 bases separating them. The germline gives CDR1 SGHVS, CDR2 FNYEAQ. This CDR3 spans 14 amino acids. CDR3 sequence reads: CASSLDSRNQPQHF. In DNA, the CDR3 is TGTGCCAGCAGCTTGGACAGCCGCAATCAGCCCCAGCATTTT.

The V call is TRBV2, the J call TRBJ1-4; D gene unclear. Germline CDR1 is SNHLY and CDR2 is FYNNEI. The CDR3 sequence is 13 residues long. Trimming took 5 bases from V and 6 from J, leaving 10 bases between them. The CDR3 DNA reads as TGTGCCAGCAGTTATACAGAGGATGAAAAACTGTTTTTT. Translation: CASSYTEDEKLFF. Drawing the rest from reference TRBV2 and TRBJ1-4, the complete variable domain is EPEVTQTPSHQVTQMGQEVILRCVPISNHLYFYWYRQILGQKVEFLVSFYNNEISEKSEIFDDQFSVERPDGSNFTLKIRSTKLEDSAMYFCASSYTEDEKLFFGSGTQLSVL.

Here the CDR3 DNA reads TGTGCCAGCAGCCAGGGATTGGATACGCAGTATTTT. Encoded protein: CASSQGLDTQYF. The chain is built from TRBV7-6 and TRBJ2-3, with D perhaps matching TRBD1 (5 bases). Trimming took 5 bases from V and 6 from J, leaving 9 bases between them. The CDR3 consists of 12 residues. Per the germline V gene, CDR1 is SGHVS and CDR2 is FNYEAQ.

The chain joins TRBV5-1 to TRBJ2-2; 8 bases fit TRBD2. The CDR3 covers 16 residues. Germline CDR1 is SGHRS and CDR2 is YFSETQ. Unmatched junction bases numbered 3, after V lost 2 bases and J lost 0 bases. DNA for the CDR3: TGCGCCAGCAGCTTTAGCGGGAAAGCGAACACCGGGGAGCTGTTTTTT. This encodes CASSFSGKANTGELFF.

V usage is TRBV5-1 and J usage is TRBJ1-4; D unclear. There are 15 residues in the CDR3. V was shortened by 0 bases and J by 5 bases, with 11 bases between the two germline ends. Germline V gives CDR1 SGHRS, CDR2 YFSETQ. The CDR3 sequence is CASSLEGGSNEKLFF. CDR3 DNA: TGCGCCAGCAGCTTGGAAGGAGGGTCCAATGAAAAACTGTTTTTT. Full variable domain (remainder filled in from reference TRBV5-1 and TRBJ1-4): KAGVTQTPRYLIKTRGQQVTLSCSPISGHRSVSWYQQTPGQGLQFLFEYFSETQRNKGNFPGRFSGRQFSNSRSEMNVSTLELGDSALYLCASSLEGGSNEKLFFGSGTQLSVL.

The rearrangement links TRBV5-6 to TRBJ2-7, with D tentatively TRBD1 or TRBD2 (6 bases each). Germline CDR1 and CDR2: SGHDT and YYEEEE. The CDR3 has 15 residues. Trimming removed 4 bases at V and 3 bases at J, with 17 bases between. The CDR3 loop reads CASSLGGLRVYEQYF. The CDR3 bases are TGTGCCAGCAGCCTTGGGGGGCTGAGGGTCTACGAGCAGTACTTC.

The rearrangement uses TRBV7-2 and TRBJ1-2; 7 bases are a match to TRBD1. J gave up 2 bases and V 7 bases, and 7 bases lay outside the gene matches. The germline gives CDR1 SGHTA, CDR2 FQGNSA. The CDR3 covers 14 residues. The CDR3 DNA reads TGTGCCAGCATCTCCGGGACAGTGAACTATGGCTACACCTTC. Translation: CASISGTVNYGYTF.

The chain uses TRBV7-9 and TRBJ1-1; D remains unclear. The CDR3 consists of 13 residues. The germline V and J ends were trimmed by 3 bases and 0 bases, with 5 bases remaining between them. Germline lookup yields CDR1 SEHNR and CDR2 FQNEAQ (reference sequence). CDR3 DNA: TGTGCCAGCAGCTTCGGACTGAACACTGAAGCTTTCTTT. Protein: CASSFGLNTEAFF.